This T cell receptor beta chain was found in a study of TIL therapy for anti-PD-1-resistant metastatic lung cancer. The libraries were made with immunoSEQ v3. Sequencing was performed with immunoSEQ multiplex PCR; in TCRdb, only in-frame clones are kept and a portion is missing. In the table there are under 70,000 clones, 73% of which are singletons. This CDR3 has 13 residues. The germline gives CDR1 MDHEN, CDR2 SYDVKM. Trimming left V 6 bases short and J 5 bases short, with 10 bases between. The time point here: pre-treatment sample, taken before nivolumab and TIL therapy. Whole-study findings and limits: Infused TIL clonotypes partially replaced the baseline blood repertoire, then decayed over months.

Regarding this clone: The target antigen is unknown.

The chain uses TRBV28 and TRBJ1-4, with unresolved D. The sequence came from a person aged 25-85 years with non-small cell lung cancer. The sequenced sample was blood, obtained at baseline. Written as DNA, the CDR3 is TGTGCCAGCAGCCCCGACGCGAATGAAAAACTGTTTTTT. Translation: CASSPDANEKLFF. The full variable domain, completed using reference TRBV28 and TRBJ1-4, is DVKVTQSSRYLVKRTGEKVFLECVQDMDHENMFWYRQDPGLGLRLIYFSYDVKMKEKGDIPEGYSVSREKKERFSLILESASTNQTSMYLCASSPDANEKLFFGSGTQLSVL.